One sample yielded the 5 T cell receptor beta chains listed below, sequenced in a study of blood T cell repertoires in COVID-19. Using immunoSEQ multiplex PCR, the repertoire was profiled, and TCRdb retains in-frame clones only, with some absent. The sample lists about 190,000 clones, over 70% occurring once. Sequenced input: peripheral blood. The receptors originated from a man aged 55-75 years with acute or convalescent COVID-19.

This chain links TRBV11-2 with TRBJ2-7; D remains unclear. Looked up from germline, CDR1 is SGHAT and CDR2 is FQNNGV. Trimming left V 5 bases short and J 4 bases short, with 9 bases between. The CDR3 is 12 residues long. The CDR3 DNA reads TGTGCCAGCAGCCCCTTGAGTTACGAGCAGTACTTC. Encoded protein: CASSPLSYEQYF.

The chain is built from TRBV25-1 and TRBJ2-3, with 8 bases identical to TRBD2. J lost 4 bases, V lost 4 bases, and 10 bases had no gene match. CDR3 length equals 16 residues. Germline CDR1 reads MGHDK; CDR2 reads SYGVNS. The DNA of the CDR3 is TGTGCCAGCAGTGCCTACAGCGGGAGAGGGTCAGATACGCAGTATTTT. Translation gives CASSAYSGRGSDTQYF.

This sequence joins TRBV4-3 and TRBJ1-6; D may be TRBD1 (5 bases). The CDR3 covers 15 residues. Germline V gene data show CDR1 as LGHNA and CDR2 as YSLEER. Trimming left V 0 bases short and J 5 bases short, with 8 bases between. Here the CDR3 DNA reads TGCGCCAGCAGCCAAGAGAACAGGAATAATTCACCCCTCCACTTT. Protein product: CASSQENRNNSPLHF.

This rearrangement joins TRBV6-5 to TRBJ1-3; no clear D. Germline-derived CDR1 and CDR2 are MNHEY and SVGAGI. Trimming shortened V by 8 bases and J by 0 bases, and 11 bases separated the two germline ends. The CDR3 spans 14 residues. The CDR3 DNA is TGTGCCAGCTCCATCGGGATCTCTGGAAACACCATATATTTT. Protein: CASSIGISGNTIYF.

The rearrangement joins TRBV6-5 to TRBJ1-3; 9 bases match TRBD1. The CDR3 runs 15 residues. Per germline, CDR1 MNHEY and CDR2 SVGAGI. J gave up 4 bases and V 7 bases, and 8 bases lay outside the gene matches. In DNA, the CDR3 is TGTGCCAGCAAAAGGGACAGGGACTACGGAAACACCATATATTTT. This translates into CASKRDRDYGNTIYF.